This TCR beta chain stems from a study of T cells after yellow fever vaccination. Findings and limits, study-wide: Some clonotypes, a small share, were shared between CD4 and CD8 compartments. Among primary-vaccination clones, most reappeared after the booster, at approximately 96% for CD4 and 85% to 90% for CD8.

Notes on this clonotype: What it binds is unknown.

TCRdb passed the 5' RACE reads through MiXCR, listing each CDR3 protein once. Among about 360,000 distinct CDR3 sequences listed, 6% to 8% were seen once. The junction had 2 bases not matched to a gene; V was cut back by 3 bases and J by 5 bases. Germline assignment: CDR1 LGHDT and CDR2 YNNKEL (reference sequence). The CDR3 consists of 13 residues. This specimen consisted of PBMCs, obtained 5 days after the yellow fever booster vaccination. This TCR was sampled from a man aged 30-40 years who received the YFV17D yellow fever vaccine. V and J are TRBV3-1 and TRBJ2-3, with 7 nucleotides matching TRBD2. In nucleotides, the CDR3 is TGTGCCAGCAGCCAGGGAGGGATAGATACGCAGTATTTT. Protein: CASSQGGIDTQYF.